The 13 T cell receptor beta chains given below trace back to one sample, sequenced in a study of control samples from healthy donors and cancer patients. TCRdb's table, derived via immunoSEQ multiplex PCR, lists solely in-frame clones and lacks some. The profile shows 1,500 to 2,500 clones, roughly 80% of them singletons. Source material: formalin-fixed, paraffin-embedded tissue. The receptors originated from a female donor with lung cancer.

V usage is TRBV4-2 and J usage is TRBJ2-3; 7 positions match TRBD2. After removal of 3 bases from V and 2 bases from J, the junction contained 5 bases not matched to a gene. The CDR3 has 15 residues. Germline V gives CDR1 LGHNA, CDR2 YNFKEQ. This CDR3 reads CASSHSSGNTDTQYF. CDR3 DNA sequence: TGTGCCAGCAGCCACTCCAGCGGGAACACAGATACGCAGTATTTT.

The chain employs TRBV5-1 and TRBJ2-5; D could derive from TRBD1 or TRBD2 (5 bases each). Trimming left V 4 bases short and J 5 bases short, with 18 bases between. The length of the CDR3 is 15 residues. Per the germline V gene, CDR1 is SGHRS and CDR2 is YFSETQ. The chain's CDR3 is CASSTSGTLEETQYF. CDR3 DNA sequence: TGCGCCAGCAGCACCTCCGGGACCCTCGAGGAGACCCAGTACTTC. Using reference TRBV5-1 and TRBJ2-5 for the parts outside the CDR3, the full variable domain is KAGVTQTPRYLIKTRGQQVTLSCSPISGHRSVSWYQQTPGQGLQFLFEYFSETQRNKGNFPGRFSGRQFSNSRSEMNVSTLELGDSALYLCASSTSGTLEETQYFGPGTRLLVL.

The genes are TRBV6-2 or TRBV6-3 and TRBJ2-7; 7 bases are a match to TRBD2. The CDR3 is 17 residues long. Germline-derived CDR1 and CDR2 are MNHEY and SVGEGT. Trimming at V came to 0 bases and at J to 2 bases, leaving 10 bases not matched to a gene. CDR3 sequence: CASSYSPSGGRAYEQYF. CDR3 in DNA: TGTGCCAGCAGTTACTCGCCTAGCGGAGGTAGGGCCTACGAGCAGTACTTC.

This chain joins TRBV20-1 and TRBJ2-1; TRBD2 matches 7 bases. This CDR3 region has 14 residues. CDR1 DFQATT and CDR2 SNEGSKA come from the germline V gene (reference sequence). Germline trimming cut 3 bases from V and 1 base from J; bases unmatched to any gene: 3. The CDR3 loop is CSASRGDSYNEQFF. The CDR3 nucleotides are TGCAGTGCTAGTCGGGGGGATTCCTACAATGAGCAGTTCTTC.

Details on this clone: Compared with germline, one end of the junction differs, possibly owing to a read error. V gene TRBV14 combines with J gene TRBJ1-3, with a tentative D call TRBD1 (5 bases). Per germline, CDR1 SGHDN and CDR2 FVKESK. The CDR3 has 14 amino acids. This CDR3 is CAGSRSGEGSAIYF. The CDR3 nucleotides read TGTGCCGGCAGCCGAAGTGGCGAGGGGTCGGCCATATATTTT.

The chain has TRBV6-4 and TRBJ2-1, with 11 bases identical to TRBD2. Germline V lookup: CDR1 MRHNA, CDR2 SNTAGT. The CDR3 is 14 amino acids. The trim removed 4 bases at V and 6 bases at J, leaving 2 bases unmatched. The CDR3 nucleotides read TGTGCCAGCAGTGGGCTAGCGGGAGGCAATGAGCAGTTCTTC. This sequence encodes CASSGLAGGNEQFF.

The V gene is TRBV6-6, the J gene TRBJ2-7; the D gene is possibly TRBD1 (5 bases). Germline CDR1 reads MNHNY; CDR2 reads SVGAGI (reference sequence). The germline V and J ends were trimmed by 2 bases and 3 bases, with 11 bases remaining between them. The CDR3 is 14 residues long. The CDR3 reads CASSYPPDSYEQYF. The CDR3 bases are TGTGCCAGCAGTTACCCGCCCGACAGCTACGAGCAGTACTTC.

The chain carries TRBV20-1 and TRBJ2-2; TRBD2 matches 11 bases. Germline V gene lookup returns CDR1 DFQATT and CDR2 SNEGSKA (reference sequence). V lost 3 bases, J lost 4 bases, and 7 bases stayed unmatched. The CDR3 consists of 16 residues. The CDR3 region has the DNA TGCAGTGCTAGTCGACGCGGACTAGCGGGCACCGGGGAGCTGTTTTTT. This translates into CSASRRGLAGTGELFF.

The table lists this clone with a few counts. V gene TRBV6-5 combines with J gene TRBJ1-1; 7 bases map to TRBD1. The CDR3 spans 15 residues. CDR1 is MNHEY and CDR2 is SVGAGI in the germline V gene. V was clipped by 6 bases and J by 2 bases; unmatched bases: 9. The CDR3 nucleotides read TGTGCCAGCAGGGCCGGACGGACAGGTAACACTGAAGCTTTCTTT. Protein: CASRAGRTGNTEAFF.

The genes are TRBV28 and TRBJ1-5; unclear D gene. Germline values: CDR1 MDHEN, CDR2 SYDVKM. This CDR3 is 13 amino acids long. The germline V and J ends were trimmed by 6 bases and 5 bases, with 11 bases remaining between them. CDR3 DNA: TGTGCCAGCAGCCTCGGGATTCATCAGCCCCAGCATTTT. The encoded protein is CASSLGIHQPQHF.

This chain connects TRBV19 to TRBJ2-7, with 7 bases lining up with TRBD1. Germline CDR1 is LNHDA and CDR2 is SQIVND (reference sequence). This CDR3 is built from 16 residues. J lost 4 bases, V lost 3 bases, and 12 bases had no gene match. The CDR3 sequence is CASSIGLPGGLYEQYF. The CDR3, as DNA: TGTGCCAGTAGTATTGGTCTTCCAGGGGGTTTGTACGAGCAGTACTTC.

In DNA, the CDR3 is TGTGCCAGCAGCATGAACAGATACTCTGGAAACACCATATATTTT. It specifies CASSMNRYSGNTIYF. The chain uses TRBV21-1 and TRBJ1-3; the table's D call TRBD1 went unverified against the DNA. TRBV21-1 is noted as a pseudogene. This CDR3 region has 15 residues.

This clone was found a few times. The gene calls are TRBV27 and TRBJ2-1; 9 nucleotides align to TRBD2. The CDR3 has 16 amino acids. The V segment lost 3 bases and the J segment 2 bases; nucleotides outside the gene matches: 5. The germline CDR1 and CDR2 sequences are MNHEY and SMNVEV (reference sequence). The CDR3 DNA is TGTGCCAGCAGTTTGCGACTAGCGGAGCCCTACAATGAGCAGTTCTTC. Translating gives CASSLRLAEPYNEQFF.